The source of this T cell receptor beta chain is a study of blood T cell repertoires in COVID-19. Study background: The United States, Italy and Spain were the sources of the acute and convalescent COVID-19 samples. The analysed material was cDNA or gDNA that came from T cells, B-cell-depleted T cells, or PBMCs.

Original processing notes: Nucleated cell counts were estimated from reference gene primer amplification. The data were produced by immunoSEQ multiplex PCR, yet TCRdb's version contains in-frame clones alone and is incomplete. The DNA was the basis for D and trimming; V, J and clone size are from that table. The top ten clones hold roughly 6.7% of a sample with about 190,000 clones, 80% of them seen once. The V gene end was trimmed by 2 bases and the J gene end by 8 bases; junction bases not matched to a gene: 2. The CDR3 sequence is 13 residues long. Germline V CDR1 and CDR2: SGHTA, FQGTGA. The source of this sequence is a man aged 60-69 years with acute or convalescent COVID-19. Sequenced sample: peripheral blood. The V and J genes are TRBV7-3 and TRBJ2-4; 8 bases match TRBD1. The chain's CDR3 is CASSLDRGDIQYF. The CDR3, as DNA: TGTGCCAGCAGCTTAGACAGGGGAGACATTCAGTACTTC.